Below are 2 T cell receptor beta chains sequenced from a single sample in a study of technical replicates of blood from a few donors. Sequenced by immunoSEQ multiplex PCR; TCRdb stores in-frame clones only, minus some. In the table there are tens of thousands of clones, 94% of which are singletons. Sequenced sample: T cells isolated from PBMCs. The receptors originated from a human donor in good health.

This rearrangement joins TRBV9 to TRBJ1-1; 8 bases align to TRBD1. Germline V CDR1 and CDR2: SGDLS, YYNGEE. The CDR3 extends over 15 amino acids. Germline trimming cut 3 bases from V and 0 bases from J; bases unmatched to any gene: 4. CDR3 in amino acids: CASSAQTGVNTEAFF. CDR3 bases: TGTGCCAGCAGCGCACAGACAGGGGTGAACACTGAAGCTTTCTTT. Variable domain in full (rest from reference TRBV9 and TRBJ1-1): DSGVTQTPKHLITATGQRVTLRCSPRSGDLSVYWYQQSLDQGLQFLIQYYNGEERAKGNILERFSAQQFPDLHSELNLSSLELGDSALYFCASSAQTGVNTEAFFGQGTRLTVV.

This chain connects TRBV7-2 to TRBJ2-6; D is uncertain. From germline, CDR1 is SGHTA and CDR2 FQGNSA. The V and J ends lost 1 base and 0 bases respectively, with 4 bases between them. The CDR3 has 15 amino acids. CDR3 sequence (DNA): TGTGCCAGCAGCTTAGTCTTCTCTGGGGCCAACGTCCTGACTTTC. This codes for CASSLVFSGANVLTF.